The 13 T cell receptor beta chains below come from one sample, sequenced in a study of cytomegalovirus exposure and HLA in healthy donors. Use of 60 Vbeta and 13 Jbeta primers characterized the PCR. Method: immunoSEQ multiplex PCR; TCRdb's copy keeps in-frame clones and lacks some. The table shows more than 95,000 clones, with under 20% occurring only once. Material for sequencing was PBMCs. These receptors all come from a female donor in good health and CMV-seropositive.

The gene calls are TRBV5-1 and TRBJ2-3; 10 bases line up with TRBD2. Germline CDR1 and CDR2: SGHRS and YFSETQ. The CDR3 has 16 residues. V was clipped by 4 bases and J by 2 bases; unmatched bases: 7. In DNA form, the CDR3 reads TGCGCCAGCAGCCCGACCCTAGCGGGGGCCACAGATACGCAGTATTTT. It codes for CASSPTLAGATDTQYF.

The CDR3, as DNA: TGTGCCAGCAGTTTAACTGGGGAGGGCAATCAGCCCCAGCATTTT. It translates to CASSLTGEGNQPQHF. This chain connects TRBV28 to TRBJ1-5, with D uncertain. Trimming removed 2 bases from V and 2 bases from J, with 10 bases in between. This CDR3 comprises 15 residues. CDR1 MDHEN and CDR2 SYDVKM come from the germline V gene.

This clone was observed a few times. The V call is TRBV15, the J call TRBJ1-3; D ambiguous. The CDR3 length is 14 residues. Trimming removed 5 bases at V and 2 bases at J, with 10 bases between. The germline V gene has CDR1 LNHNV and CDR2 YYDKDF (reference sequence). The CDR3 nucleotides are TGTGCCACCAGCCACGGTACAGCTGGAAACACCATATATTTT. Residues: CATSHGTAGNTIYF. Based on the CDR3 plus reference TRBV15 and TRBJ1-3, the full variable domain is DAMVIQNPRYQVTQFGKPVTLSCSQTLNHNVMYWYQQKSSQAPKLLFHYYDKDFNNEADTPDNFQSRRPNTSFCFLDIRSPGLGDTAMYLCATSHGTAGNTIYFGEGSWLTVV.

This clone was observed a few times. The genes are TRBV28 and TRBJ2-7, with 9 nucleotides matching TRBD1. Germline CDR1 is MDHEN and CDR2 is SYDVKM. CDR3 length equals 15 residues. Trimming took 5 bases from V and 2 from J; bases not matched to a gene: 7. The CDR3 nucleotides read TGTGCCAGCAGTGACAGGACAGGGGTTCCCTACGAGCAGTACTTC. It specifies CASSDRTGVPYEQYF.

This clone was seen a handful of times. The chain employs TRBV4-3 and TRBJ2-6; D unresolved. The V end lost 1 base, the J end lost 0 bases, and 4 bases lay between the germline ends. The germline CDR1 and CDR2 sequences are LGHNA and YSLEER. The CDR3 spans 15 residues. DNA for the CDR3: TGCGCCAGCAGCCAAGGGCACTCTGGGGCCAACGTCCTGACTTTC. Protein sequence: CASSQGHSGANVLTF.

The chain has TRBV28 and TRBJ1-1, with a tentative D call TRBD1 (6 bases). The CDR3 runs to 14 residues. The germline CDR1 and CDR2 sequences are MDHEN and SYDVKM. V dropped 5 bases and J dropped 0 bases, with 10 bases sitting between them. The CDR3 coding sequence is TGTGCCAGCAGTGCAGGGGTTATGAACACTGAAGCTTTCTTT. Its protein is CASSAGVMNTEAFF.

This rearrangement joins TRBV29-1 to TRBJ1-1; D not resolved. The CDR3 has 14 amino acids. V dropped 4 bases and J dropped 0 bases, with 12 bases sitting between them. The V gene's germline CDR1 is SQVTM and CDR2 ANQGSEA. CDR3 nucleotides: TGCAGCGTTGGGTTCGACGGGATGAACACTGAAGCTTTCTTT. It yields the protein CSVGFDGMNTEAFF.

This chain links TRBV6-1 with TRBJ1-1, with D tentatively TRBD1 (6 bases). Germline CDR1 is MNHNS and CDR2 is SASEGT. This CDR3 is 13 amino acids long. Trimming removed 4 bases from V and 8 bases from J, with 14 bases in between. As DNA, the CDR3 is TGTGCCAGCAGTGCGCGGGGGGCGGCGGAAGCTTTCTTT. Translation: CASSARGAAEAFF.

In this sample, this clone turned up a few times. This chain joins TRBV28 and TRBJ2-7, with TRBD1 matching 12 bases. Germline V gene sequence: CDR1 MDHEN, CDR2 SYDVKM. J lost 2 bases, V lost 6 bases, and 5 bases had no gene match. The CDR3 covers 15 residues. The CDR3 region has the DNA TGTGCCAGCAGATCCGGGACAGGGGGCCCCTACGAGCAGTACTTC. The encoded protein is CASRSGTGGPYEQYF. Based on the CDR3 plus reference TRBV28 and TRBJ2-7, the full variable domain is DVKVTQSSRYLVKRTGEKVFLECVQDMDHENMFWYRQDPGLGLRLIYFSYDVKMKEKGDIPEGYSVSREKKERFSLILESASTNQTSMYLCASRSGTGGPYEQYFGPGTRLTVT.

This clone was counted at least ten times. The chain employs TRBV5-6 and TRBJ2-3; possible D gene TRBD2, 5 bases. The CDR3 spans 14 residues. CDR1 and CDR2 (germline): SGHDT, YYEEEE. With 3 bases removed from V and 1 base from J, the gap between germline ends came to 9 bases. Here the CDR3 reads CASSSGEGTDTQYF. As DNA, the CDR3 is TGTGCCAGCAGCTCCGGGGAAGGCACAGATACGCAGTATTTT. Combining the CDR3 with reference TRBV5-6 and TRBJ2-3 gives the whole variable domain DAGVTQSPTHLIKTRGQQVTLRCSPKSGHDTVSWYQQALGQGPQFIFQYYEEEERQRGNFPDRFSGHQFPNYSSELNVNALLLGDSALYLCASSSGEGTDTQYFGPGTRLTVL.

This chain links TRBV28 with TRBJ1-2; TRBD1 matches 7 bases. This CDR3 is 14 amino acids long. The germline CDR1 and CDR2 sequences are MDHEN and SYDVKM. J was trimmed by 4 bases and V by 4 bases; bases with no gene match: 6. CDR3 residues: CASSSPGTAYGYTF. In DNA form, the CDR3 reads TGTGCCAGCAGTTCACCCGGGACAGCCTATGGCTACACCTTC.

This clone was seen a few times. The chain recombines TRBV10-3 with TRBJ1-1; TRBD1 matches at 8 bases. Unmatched junction bases numbered 1, after V lost 3 bases and J lost 4 bases. CDR3 length: 13 amino acids. The germline V gene encodes CDR1 ENHRY and CDR2 SYGVKD. CDR3 nucleotides: TGTGCCATCAGTGATACAGGGGGCACTGAAGCTTTCTTT. Its protein is CAISDTGGTEAFF.

The CDR3, as DNA: TGTGCCAGCAGCCCCGAGGCGGCGTATGGCTACACCTTC. Protein product: CASSPEAAYGYTF. This chain links TRBV2 with TRBJ1-2; D is ambiguous. Germline V gene sequence: CDR1 SNHLY, CDR2 FYNNEI. This CDR3 has 13 amino acids. V was pared by 6 bases and J by 5 bases, with 13 bases between.